The present T cell receptor (beta chain) was sequenced within a study of cytomegalovirus exposure and HLA in healthy donors (dated 2017 in TCRdb). Study-level background: According to an earlier analysis of a few hundred of the donors, some 180 million T cells yielded approximately 120 million unique TCR beta sequences and 276 Gb of sequence data. Among some 410 genotyped donors of the cohort, an average of roughly 230,000 unique TCR beta nucleotide sequences was sequenced per donor, of which 15% to 20% were non-productive. Rather than drawing on any new phenotypic data, the later analysis identified candidate immune exposures from TCR beta sequences and the way those sequences occurred across donors. HLA typing covered class I and class II loci at four-digit resolution. Roughly 5 DR-DQ haplotypes were treated as single units for association and clustering because of strong linkage in the cohort. Every repertoire in the discovery cohort had been generated on one and the same sequencing platform. Along with the approximately 670-subject first cohort, a separate validation cohort of 120 different subjects was used. The study combined high-throughput TCR immunosequencing, statistical association of individual TCRs with disease status, and machine learning to predict cytomegalovirus infection status. About 320 gigabases of sequencing data and approximately 93 million unique TCR sequences were included in an early release covering about 700 HLA-typed donors. The number of donors typed differed by locus, with about 629-640 for A, B, C, DRB1 and DQB1, roughly 520 for DQA1, over 600 for DPA1, and around 450 for DPB1. Alongside the repertoire data, information on donor age, sex, ethnicity and CMV serostatus was compiled. An earlier analysis of fewer than 700 of the donors applied high-throughput TCR beta sequencing to assess whether each TCR beta V gene segment acted as functional or pseudogenic. Using immunosequencing, the study profiled T cell repertoires from 500 to 800 subjects and related those repertoires to cytomegalovirus serostatus. Of the 350 to 450 genotyped donors, over 80% were placed in the genetic ancestry cluster associated with self-reported Caucasian donors. A later analysis re-examined previously published TCR beta repertoires from hundreds of donors and added high-resolution HLA genotyping to investigate patterns of TCR occurrence. The aim of the study was to test whether cataloging public T cell receptors could identify signatures of past pathogen exposure. Genome-wide SNP genotypes for about 65% of the roughly 670 donors were used in a later genetic analysis, which treated that subset as a discovery cohort. Overall study results and their limits: Broadly in line with IMGT annotations, most TCR beta V segments showed up in productive rearrangements about 90% or about 30% of the time in an earlier analysis of several hundred of the donors. At a false discovery rate of 0.05, a later analysis linked under 20,000 TCR beta sequences to specific HLA alleles. In a later analysis, HLA-associated TCR beta chains showed more clonal expansion and lower generation probabilities than non-associated chains that were equally common. A cluster of highly shared sequence variants was judged likely to represent a technical artifact of the sequencing pipeline. In both the original and validation cohorts, the classifier was reported to diagnose cytomegalovirus status with high specificity and sensitivity. Correlated functional status among segregating V segments might be attributable to linkage disequilibrium, but an unknown experimental factor could not be ruled out. Compared with the approximately 670-donor mean, donors in an Asian-associated ancestry cluster had fewer N-insertions in productive TCRs, according to a later genetic analysis. The authors suggested that the approach could potentially be generalized to other disease states and immunological phenotypes. HLA typing was unavailable for some donors at each locus, so association tests used only the typed subset. A further reported finding was that TCR beta sequences accurately predicted the HLA-A and HLA-B alleles for most subjects in the first cohort. Because counts were too low, seventeen rarely observed V segments, including chromosome 9 orphons, were excluded from the earlier analysis of 500 to 700 of the donors. Because the 87-base-pair reads could not distinguish some IMGT-functional V segments, including TRBV6-2 and TRBV6-3, those segments were excluded. The presence/absence analyses assumed that sequencing depth was roughly uniform across donors, and that assumption may not be true. The study gave a list of more than 150 TCR beta chains associated with cytomegalovirus. A later analysis found that most CMV-associated TCR beta chains appeared HLA-restricted, with HLA associations seemingly driven largely by CMV exposure. The only immune exposure information available for the cohort was CMV serostatus. When HLA alleles, especially DR and DQ, strongly co-occurred, attributing TCR associations to individual alleles was difficult. Most TCR sequences were observed very rarely across donors, whereas some public TCRs were present in many individuals. In vitro tests confirmed that a few of the cytomegalovirus-associated TCR beta chains recognize cytomegalovirus antigens. According to a later analysis, parvovirus B19, influenza, CMV and Epstein-Barr virus appeared linked to several top co-occurrence clusters. V-gene and J-gene trimming of TCR beta chains was associated with a missense DCLRE1C variant in a later genetic analysis, and the association was replicated in an independent cohort. In a later analysis, TCR association rates were found to vary across HLA loci, with the most associated TCRs seen for DRB1 alleles and the fewest for HLA-C alleles. In this cohort, only TCR beta chains were sequenced, and detectable features were limited by the absence of alpha or paired-chain data.

The cohort comprised 670 or so healthy bone marrow donors. Cohort members were all nominally healthy when sampled, although unrecorded immune exposures were likely present. The donor was CMV seropositive and belonged to the group of 250 to 300 seropositive cohort members. Every donor gave a peripheral blood sample, and the peripheral blood mononuclear cells from that sample were used for TCR beta sequencing. Genomic DNA extraction from the blood cell samples was performed with the Qiagen DNeasy Blood Extraction Kit. Comments on this clone: Its antigen has not been determined. No base qualities exist here, and no much larger clone lies one base off it.

For CDR1 and CDR2, the germline V gene (reference sequence) lists LNHDA and SQIVND. Trimming at the junction amounts to 10 bases on V and 5 bases on J, and the germline ends lie 28 bases apart. The CDR3 covers 17 residues, taking in both the cysteine and the phenylalanine. The only DNA kept is the CDR3, 51 bases in frame from the first base. The receptor library was made with the immunoSEQ multiplex PCR assay. The multiplex PCR relied on a mix of 60 forward primers for TCR Vbeta segments and 13 reverse primers for TCR Jbeta segments. The CDR3 region of rearranged TCR beta genes was amplified from genomic DNA by a multiplex PCR assay. The amplified TCR beta libraries were sequenced on the Illumina HiSeq System as 87-base-pair reads. For the original study's pipeline: A later analysis tallied roughly 78 million unique TCR beta chains across the 666 repertoires, and around 9.9 million of those chains were shared by two or more donors. A nearest-neighbor algorithm error-corrected the raw reads and collapsed the reads into unique sequences, merging closely related sequences to remove PCR and sequencing errors. To assign V, D and J gene segments, CDR3 sequences were aligned to IMGT reference sequences. Each retained sequence needed at least a six-nucleotide match to both a V gene segment and a J gene segment. A rearrangement was called productive if the CDR3 had no stop codons and remained in frame with V and J, and every other rearrangement was called non-productive. Following IMGT convention, CDR3 was defined as the stretch from the second conserved V-encoded cysteine to the conserved J-encoded phenylalanine. In an earlier analysis of 587 of the donors, sequences lacking an unambiguous match to a single V gene segment were excluded. In an earlier analysis of some 590 of the donors, a V segment was called functional when productive rearrangements were above 56.7%, and segregating when the standard deviation between donors exceeded 5%. A statistical classification framework was built to diagnose cytomegalovirus status from the catalog of TCR beta chain sequences. A later analysis assigned V and J genes by comparing TCR nucleotide sequences with IMGT/GENE-DB human TR gene sequences. A later analysis assigned CDR3 sequences and most-parsimonious VDJ recombination scenarios with the TCRdist pipeline. In a later analysis, every TCR beta chain was defined by the combination of its CDR3 amino acid sequence and its V-gene family, and reads without a unique V-gene family were dropped. To address suspected cross-contamination and a sequencing artifact, a later analysis removed over 500 highly shared, low-generation-probability nucleotide sequences. A later analysis calculated a clonal expansion index for each public chain from normalized within-repertoire ranks of inferred template counts. Generation probabilities in a later analysis came from a VDJ recombination model fitted to out-of-frame rearrangements, and those results were checked against IGoR. Hypergeometric tests were used in a later analysis to score TCR-TCR, TCR-HLA and TCR-CMV co-occurrence, with a repertoire-size bias correction applied to the TCR pairs. A later analysis estimated false discovery rates by permuting HLA or CMV assignments 20 times. In a later analysis, co-occurring TCRs were grouped using DBSCAN, and TCRdist sequence similarity was added for clustering within HLA-allele-positive subsets. Co-occurrence clustering excluded repertoires with fewer than 30,000 or more than 120,000 public chains, plus five with anomalous nucleotide sharing. The immuneACCESS repertoire file appears here via TCRdb, limited to in-frame rearrangements. These files lack a portion of the clones; in checked studies, under half of the deficit traces to unresolved V genes, and the cause of the others is not known. V, J and clone size reflect that table, while D and trimming were determined from the DNA. The sample table contains around 200,000 clones; only one count was recorded for 82% of them. About 6.4% of the sample lies in the top ten.

The rearrangement combines TRBV19 with TRBJ2-3, and possibly TRBD2, on 7 matching bases. This sequence originates from a man between 35 and 55 years old in good health and CMV-seropositive. What was sequenced was PBMCs. The nucleotide sequence is given as TGTGCCACCAAGACGGGGGGCGCCCTTCTAGCAGGAGATACGCAGTATTTT. Its product reads: CATKTGGALLAGDTQYF.